Included here is one T cell receptor (beta chain) sequence, with context. The antigen remains undetermined. This sample is drawn from a study of response to subunit inactivated influenza vaccine. One entry per CDR3 protein, called by TCRdb with MiXCR from the RT-PCR reads. The sample gives around 750,000 distinct CDR3 sequences, 21% of which show up once; 10% to 13% is in the top ten. The study's findings and limits: Each seasonal influenza vaccination recruits few new T cells, the authors suggested.

The CDR3 loop spans 19 amino acids. The V gene's germline CDR1 is SGHTS and CDR2 YDEGEE. V lost 1 base and J lost 14, with 33 bases in between. The chain joins TRBV5-8 to TRBJ2-2; D may be TRBD2 (5 bases). The sequencing used PBMCs from blood, collected more than 4 days after vaccination. The TCR comes from a man between 45 and 60 years old who received an inactivated influenza vaccine. The CDR3 DNA reads TGTGCCAGCAGCTTGTTATCGGGGTACGGTTTCGCGGGCACCGGGAAACTGTTTTTT. Translated: CASSLLSGYGFAGTGKLFF.